The next 20 T cell receptor beta chains were all read from a single sample in a study of blood T cell repertoires in COVID-19. Profiling relied on immunoSEQ multiplex PCR, and the TCRdb table lists in-frame clones only, not all of them. The repertoire has 200,000 to 250,000 clones, approximately 85% of them found once; the top ten carry about 8.2%. The sample taken for sequencing was PBMCs or T cells enriched from blood (not recorded which). Receptor source: a woman aged 45-65 years with acute COVID-19.

The chain carries TRBV7-9 and TRBJ1-1; maybe TRBD1 (6 bases). Trimming stripped 5 bases from V and 1 base from J, with 17 bases between. Germline V gene lookup returns CDR1 SEHNR and CDR2 FQNEAQ (reference sequence). This CDR3 is 16 amino acids long. The DNA of the CDR3 is TGTGCCAGCAGCCCCAACACAGGGTTCGGGAACACTGAAGCTTTCTTT. As protein: CASSPNTGFGNTEAFF.

The V call is TRBV3-1 (or the pseudogene TRBV3-2), the J call TRBJ2-5, with 15 bases lining up with TRBD2. The junction had 11 bases not matched to a gene; V was cut back by 5 bases and J by 4 bases. The CDR3 has 18 amino acids. Germline loops: CDR1 LGHDT, CDR2 YNNKEL (reference sequence). Written as DNA, the CDR3 is TGTGCCAGCAGCTCTGGTGGACTAGCGGGGGGGCCGGGAGAGACCCAGTACTTC. This translates into CASSSGGLAGGPGETQYF.

The V gene is TRBV5-6, the J gene TRBJ1-6; 9 bases map to TRBD1. CDR1 SGHDT and CDR2 YYEEEE come from the germline V gene. CDR3 length: 16 amino acids. V lost 5 bases, J lost 5 bases, and 8 bases stayed unmatched. CDR3 sequence reads: CASSHRQGGDNSPLHF. CDR3 in DNA: TGTGCCAGCAGTCATCGACAGGGGGGAGATAATTCACCCCTCCACTTT.

The genes are TRBV9 and TRBJ1-1; possibly TRBD1 for D (6 bases). This CDR3 region has 14 residues. CDR1 is SGDLS and CDR2 is YYNGEE in the germline V gene. V was trimmed by 4 bases and J by 3 bases, leaving 13 bases between them. The CDR3 DNA is TGTGCCAGCAGCCTAACCCAGGGGTACACTGAAGCTTTCTTT. It encodes CASSLTQGYTEAFF.

The CDR3 DNA sequence: TGTGCCAGTAGTATAGGCCCGGTCCTATACAATGAGCAGTTCTTC. Translation: CASSIGPVLYNEQFF. The V gene is TRBV19, the J gene TRBJ2-1; the D is unclear. Trimming took 1 base from V and 4 from J, leaving 11 bases between them. The CDR3 is 15 residues long. Germline CDR1 reads LNHDA; CDR2 reads SQIVND (reference sequence).

The V call is TRBV13, the J call TRBJ1-1; D is undetermined. V lost 5 bases and J lost 0, with 4 bases in between. This CDR3 region has 12 residues. Germline loops: CDR1 PRHDT, CDR2 FYEKMQ (reference sequence). The CDR3 sequence is CASSRVNTEAFF. CDR3 sequence (DNA): TGTGCCAGCAGCAGAGTGAACACTGAAGCTTTCTTT.

CDR3 in DNA: TGTGCCTGGAGTAGACAGGGGGCTGGGGGCTACACCTTC. This codes for CAWSRQGAGGYTF. This chain connects TRBV30 to TRBJ1-2; 10 bases are a match to TRBD1. CDR3 length: 13 amino acids. Germline CDR1 GTSNPN, CDR2 SVGIG (reference sequence). V was pared by 2 bases and J by 8 bases, with 5 bases of the junction left unmatched.

The rearrangement links TRBV5-1 to TRBJ1-1; TRBD1 might be the D (6 bases). This CDR3 spans 13 amino acids. Germline V gene sequence: CDR1 SGHRS, CDR2 YFSETQ. Trimming shortened V by 4 bases and J by 1 base, and 8 bases separated the two germline ends. In DNA form, the CDR3 reads TGCGCCAGCAGCGAGGGACAGAACACTGAAGCTTTCTTT. It codes for CASSEGQNTEAFF. Full variable domain (missing parts from reference TRBV5-1 and TRBJ1-1): KAGVTQTPRYLIKTRGQQVTLSCSPISGHRSVSWYQQTPGQGLQFLFEYFSETQRNKGNFPGRFSGRQFSNSRSEMNVSTLELGDSALYLCASSEGQNTEAFFGQGTRLTVV.

This clone appeared a single time. V usage is TRBV9 and J usage is TRBJ1-1; 8 bases line up with TRBD1. The CDR3 is 15 amino acids. The V segment lost 5 bases and the J segment 3 bases; nucleotides outside the gene matches: 9. Germline CDR1 is SGDLS and CDR2 is YYNGEE. CDR3 amino acids: CASSAGTGSDTEAFF. The CDR3 bases are TGTGCCAGCAGTGCCGGGACAGGCTCCGACACTGAAGCTTTCTTT.

CDR3 DNA: TGTGCCAGTATCCCTGGGCAGGGGGCACCCGGCTACACCTTC. Translating it yields CASIPGQGAPGYTF. The gene calls are TRBV19 and TRBJ1-2; 8 nucleotides align to TRBD1. CDR1 is LNHDA and CDR2 is SQIVND in the germline V gene (reference sequence). The CDR3 has 14 amino acids. Unmatched junction bases numbered 12, after V lost 7 bases and J lost 8 bases.

The table lists this clone with a few counts. The CDR3 nucleotides read TGTGCCAGAAGCTTGGCGTCCAGGGCAGGGTTTGTTGGTGAAGCTTTCTTT. This codes for CARSLASRAGFVGEAFF. The chain is built from TRBV5-3 and TRBJ1-1; tentatively, D is TRBD1 (5 bases). TRBV5-3 is classed as an ORF, of uncertain function. The V end was cut by 0 bases, the J end by 7 bases, with 22 bases between. The CDR3 sequence is 17 residues long.

This clone was detected once. CDR3 sequence (DNA): TGTGCCAGCAGCCCCAGGGGAGCACTAAACACTGAAGCTTTCTTT. This translates into CASSPRGALNTEAFF. V usage is TRBV11-2 and J usage is TRBJ1-1; TRBD1 is a possible D gene (6 bases). Per the germline V gene, CDR1 is SGHAT and CDR2 is FQNNGV. V dropped 5 bases and J dropped 2 bases, with 15 bases sitting between them. The CDR3 spans 15 residues.

The gene calls are TRBV5-1 and TRBJ1-3; TRBD1 is a possible D gene (5 bases). The V gene lost 5 bases and the J gene lost 2 bases, with 11 bases spanning the gap. CDR1 is SGHRS and CDR2 is YFSETQ in the germline V gene. CDR3 length equals 14 residues. CDR3 in amino acids: CASSYQGTGNTIYF. In DNA, the CDR3 is TGCGCCAGCAGTTATCAGGGAACTGGAAACACCATATATTTT. The full variable domain, its missing parts supplied by reference TRBV5-1 and TRBJ1-3, is KAGVTQTPRYLIKTRGQQVTLSCSPISGHRSVSWYQQTPGQGLQFLFEYFSETQRNKGNFPGRFSGRQFSNSRSEMNVSTLELGDSALYLCASSYQGTGNTIYFGEGSWLTVV.

The chain combines TRBV5-4 with TRBJ2-3, with a possible D match to TRBD1 (6 bases). Germline V gene sequence: CDR1 SGHNT, CDR2 YYREEE (reference sequence). Trimming shortened V by 0 bases and J by 1 base, and 9 bases separated the two germline ends. The CDR3 spans 15 residues. CDR3 nucleotides: TGTGCCAGCAGCTTGGGGGGGCTCCGCACAGATACGCAGTATTTT. It yields the protein CASSLGGLRTDTQYF.

This clone has just a few counts. The rearrangement joins TRBV4-3 to TRBJ2-2, with 9 positions matching TRBD1. The CDR3 spans 14 residues. Trimming at V came to 3 bases and at J to 7 bases, leaving 3 bases not matched to a gene. Germline lookup yields CDR1 LGHNA and CDR2 YSLEER. Here the CDR3 reads CASSQLTGGGELFF. The CDR3 DNA reads TGCGCCAGCAGCCAGTTGACAGGGGGCGGGGAGCTGTTTTTT.

This clone appeared a single time. The gene calls are TRBV27 and TRBJ2-1, with D tentatively TRBD2 (6 bases). CDR1 is MNHEY and CDR2 is SMNVEV in the germline V gene (reference sequence). The CDR3 length is 11 residues. V gave up 6 bases and J gave up 7 bases, with 7 bases separating them. CDR3 bases: TGTGCCAGCAGGGGGGGAAATGAGCAGTTCTTC. Translated, it gives CASRGGNEQFF.

This clone appeared a few times. The rearrangement uses TRBV7-9 and TRBJ2-2; 7 bases are shared with TRBD1. V lost 6 bases and J lost 4; bases outside the gene matches: 8. Germline assignment: CDR1 SEHNR and CDR2 FQNEAQ (reference sequence). This CDR3 spans 15 amino acids. The CDR3 here is CASRSGTDLTGELFF. CDR3 nucleotides: TGTGCCAGCAGGTCCGGGACAGACCTCACCGGGGAGCTGTTTTTT.

This chain uses TRBV7-2 with TRBJ1-4; TRBD1 might be the D (6 bases). The CDR3 extends over 15 amino acids. V was shortened by 5 bases and J by 4 bases, with 14 bases between the two germline ends. Germline-derived CDR1 and CDR2 are SGHTA and FQGNSA. The CDR3: CASSQSRDINEKLFF. The CDR3 bases are TGTGCCAGCAGCCAGTCCAGGGACATTAATGAAAAACTGTTTTTT.

The genes are TRBV4-3 and TRBJ1-2, with TRBD1 as a possible D gene (5 bases). The CDR3 length is 15 residues. Germline V gene sequence: CDR1 LGHNA, CDR2 YSLEER. The V end was cut by 4 bases, the J end by 4 bases, with 16 bases between. The chain's CDR3 is CASSPDIKPFYGYTF. The CDR3 nucleotides read TGCGCCAGCAGCCCGGACATAAAACCCTTCTATGGCTACACCTTC.

This clone was recorded once. V is TRBV5-4 and J is TRBJ1-2, with D tentatively TRBD1 (5 bases). Germline V CDR1 and CDR2: SGHNT, YYREEE (reference sequence). The CDR3 spans 13 residues. With 1 base removed from V and 1 base from J, the gap between germline ends came to 5 bases. The CDR3, as DNA: TGTGCCAGCAGCTTGCAGGGTAACTATGGCTACACCTTC. Amino acids: CASSLQGNYGYTF.